Listed below are T cell receptor beta chains from one sample, sequenced in a study of blood T cell repertoires in COVID-19. Repertoires were generated with immunoSEQ multiplex PCR, while TCRdb's copy carries only in-frame clones and drops some. The sample shows roughly 140,000 clones, approximately 80% of them seen only once. Sample: peripheral blood. Receptors were obtained from a man aged 60 to 75 with active or convalescent COVID-19. Each CDR3 is given with its conserved first and last residue. A D gene is named only where the DNA matches it firmly. Rows may omit the clone size; those that give it use once, few, many or a size class.

CDR3 DNA,CDR3 protein,D gene,clone size,V gene,J gene
TGTGCCACCAGTGATTACAGGGATACAGATACGCAGTATTTT,CATSDYRDTDTQYF,-,-,TRBV24-1,TRBJ2-3
TGTGCTAGTGGTTTGGGGACAGGGAGATTGGAGACCCAGTACTTC,CASGLGTGRLETQYF,TRBD1,-,TRBV12-5,TRBJ2-5
TGTGCCAGCAGCCAAGCCCCTGGGACTAGCGGGACCTCTGGGGCCAACGTCCTGACTTTC,CASSQAPGTSGTSGANVLTF,TRBD2,-,TRBV3-1/TRBV3-2,TRBJ2-6
TGTGCCACCAGTGATTCCCCGGGACAGGGGCACACTGAAGCTTTCTTT,CATSDSPGQGHTEAFF,TRBD1,-,TRBV24-1,TRBJ1-1
TGTGCCAGCAGCTTGGGAGACAGGGCCGCCGCTGAAGCTTTCTTT,CASSLGDRAAAEAFF,TRBD1,-,TRBV5-4,TRBJ1-1
TGTGCCAGCGGGAGGGACAGGAGAACCAATCAGCCCCAGCATTTT,CASGRDRRTNQPQHF,TRBD1,-,TRBV2,TRBJ1-5
TGTGCCAGTAGTATAGAGAGGAGGATGATCCAGCATTTT,CASSIERRMIQHF,-,-,TRBV19,TRBJ1-5
TGTGCCAGCAGCGCTCGGGACTCCACCACGCAGTATTTT,CASSARDSTTQYF,-,-,TRBV3-1/TRBV3-2,TRBJ2-3
TGCGCCAGCAGCCTGGGGCAGAATAGCAATCAGCCCCAGCATTTT,CASSLGQNSNQPQHF,-,-,TRBV4-3,TRBJ1-5
TGCAGCGTTCCCCCCCGTACGGGGGTGAACACTGAAGCTTTCTTT,CSVPPRTGVNTEAFF,-,-,TRBV29-1,TRBJ1-1
TGTGCCAGCCGTTCGGGGTGGGATGAGCAGTTCTTC,CASRSGWDEQFF,-,-,TRBV12-3/TRBV12-4,TRBJ2-1
TGTGCTAGTGGTCCAGAGACAGGGATGGGCACCGGGGAGCTGTTTTTT,CASGPETGMGTGELFF,TRBD1,-,TRBV12-5,TRBJ2-2
TGTGCCAGTCACCCGGGACAGACTAATGAAAAACTGTTTTTT,CASHPGQTNEKLFF,TRBD1,-,TRBV19,TRBJ1-4
TGTGCCAGCAGACCAGACAGGGGGAATAGGGGAACCAACGTCCTGACTTTC,CASRPDRGNRGTNVLTF,TRBD1,-,TRBV2,TRBJ2-6
TGTGCCAGTAGCCCGGGGGGTAGCGGGAGTGCCAATGAGCAGTTCTTC,CASSPGGSGSANEQFF,TRBD2,once,TRBV19,TRBJ2-1
TGTGCCAGCAGTTACGGCAGGGGAAGGAACAATGAGCAGTTCTTC,CASSYGRGRNNEQFF,-,once,TRBV6-6,TRBJ2-1
TGTGCCAGCAGCCAGGGATTACAGGGGCCGAACACTGAAGCTTTCTTT,CASSQGLQGPNTEAFF,TRBD1,-,TRBV3-1/TRBV3-2,TRBJ1-1
TGTGCCATCAGACACTCCACCAGCGGGCCCAGCACAGATACGCAGTATTTT,CAIRHSTSGPSTDTQYF,-,-,TRBV10-3,TRBJ2-3
TGTGCCAGTAGTATCGTAAAACAAGAGCAGTACTTC,CASSIVKQEQYF,-,-,TRBV19,TRBJ2-7
TGTGCCAGCAATCCTCAGGGGGCCGGCACTGAAGCTTTCTTT,CASNPQGAGTEAFF,TRBD1,-,TRBV2,TRBJ1-1
TGTGCCAGCAGCCCCACAGGGGCCTATGGCTACACCTTC,CASSPTGAYGYTF,TRBD1,-,TRBV12-3/TRBV12-4,TRBJ1-2
TGTGCCAGCAGCGTAGGCCCGGACATGAACACTGAAGCTTTCTTT,CASSVGPDMNTEAFF,-,few,TRBV9,TRBJ1-1
TGTGCCAGCAGTGAATCACCTCCAGGGGACGAAAAACTGTTTTTT,CASSESPPGDEKLFF,-,-,TRBV2,TRBJ1-4
TGTGCCAGCAGCTTAGCTAGCGGGGGCACGACTGAAGCTTTCTTT,CASSLASGGTTEAFF,-,few,TRBV7-9,TRBJ1-1
TGTGCCAGCAGTTTACCACTTTATAGCTACGAGCAGTACTTC,CASSLPLYSYEQYF,-,-,TRBV11-2,TRBJ2-7
TGTGCCATCAGTGAGTTGCGGGGACTCGAGCAGTACTTC,CAISELRGLEQYF,-,-,TRBV10-3,TRBJ2-7
TGTGCCAGCAGCCCAACCGGGACTAGCGCTTCCTACGAGCAGTACTTC,CASSPTGTSASYEQYF,TRBD2,-,TRBV7-3,TRBJ2-7
TGTGCCAGCAGCGGGACTAGCGGGAGGTCGACAGATACGCAGTATTTT,CASSGTSGRSTDTQYF,TRBD2,-,TRBV9,TRBJ2-3
TGTGCCAGCTCACTTGGGACTAGCGGTATAGAGCAGTTCTTC,CASSLGTSGIEQFF,TRBD2,-,TRBV18,TRBJ2-1
TGTGCCAGCAGTTTATCTCTCGGGACTAGCGGGAGGGCGTACGAGCAGTACTTC,CASSLSLGTSGRAYEQYF,TRBD2,-,TRBV28,TRBJ2-7
TGTGCCAGCAGTTGGGGACTAGCGGGAGTGTACGAGCAGTACTTC,CASSWGLAGVYEQYF,TRBD2,-,TRBV27,TRBJ2-7
TGTGCCAGCAGTGAACAGGGAGGGATTGAAGCTTTCTTT,CASSEQGGIEAFF,-,few,TRBV25-1,TRBJ1-1
TGTGCCAGCAGCTTAGGTGGACTAGCGGGGCTGGGGGAGCAGTTCTTC,CASSLGGLAGLGEQFF,TRBD2,-,TRBV5-4,TRBJ2-1
TGTGCCAGCAGACCCCCCCGACAGGCTGAGCAGTTCTTC,CASRPPRQAEQFF,-,-,TRBV9,TRBJ2-1
TGTGCCAGTAATCCGGGGGGGGCCCAAGATACGCAGTATTTT,CASNPGGAQDTQYF,TRBD2,-,TRBV19,TRBJ2-3
TGTGCCAGCAGTCCGGGTGGAACTAATGAAAAACTGTTTTTT,CASSPGGTNEKLFF,-,-,TRBV5-4,TRBJ1-4
TGTGCCAGCAGCCAAGAGGCGCGGGAGGATAACGAGCAGTACTTC,CASSQEAREDNEQYF,TRBD2,-,TRBV4-2,TRBJ2-7
TGTGCCAGTAGCACCCCCCCGACAAGCTATAGCAATCAGCCCCAGCATTTT,CASSTPPTSYSNQPQHF,-,once,TRBV19,TRBJ1-5
TGTGCCAGCGGGGGACAGGGGGCTGGCAATCAGCCCCAGCATTTT,CASGGQGAGNQPQHF,TRBD1,-,TRBV28,TRBJ1-5
TGTGCCAGCAGCACCTCAGTCTCTGGGGCCAACGTCCTGACTTTC,CASSTSVSGANVLTF,-,-,TRBV9,TRBJ2-6
TGCGCCAGCAGCTTCCAGGTCACGAGGGATTCACCCCTCCACTTT,CASSFQVTRDSPLHF,-,few,TRBV5-1,TRBJ1-6
TGCGCCAGCAGCTTGGGACACCAAAATGAAAAACTGTTTTTT,CASSLGHQNEKLFF,-,-,TRBV5-1,TRBJ1-4